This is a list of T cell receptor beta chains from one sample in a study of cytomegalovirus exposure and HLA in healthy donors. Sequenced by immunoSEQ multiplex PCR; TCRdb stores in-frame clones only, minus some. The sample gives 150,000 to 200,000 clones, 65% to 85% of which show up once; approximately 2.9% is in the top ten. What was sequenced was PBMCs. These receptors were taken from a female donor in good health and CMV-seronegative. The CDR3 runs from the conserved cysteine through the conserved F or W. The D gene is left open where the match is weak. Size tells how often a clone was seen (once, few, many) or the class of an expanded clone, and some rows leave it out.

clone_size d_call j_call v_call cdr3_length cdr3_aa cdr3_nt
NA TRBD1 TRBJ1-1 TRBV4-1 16 CASSPWTGLMNTEAFF TGCGCCAGCAGCCCTTGGACAGGCCTGATGAACACTGAAGCTTTCTTT
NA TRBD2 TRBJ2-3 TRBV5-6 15 CASSRLAGSTDTQYF TGTGCCAGCAGCCGACTAGCGGGAAGCACAGATACGCAGTATTTT
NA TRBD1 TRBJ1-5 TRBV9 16 CASSGGGQENLQPQHF TGTGCCAGCAGCGGGGGGGGACAGGAGAATCTTCAGCCCCAGCATTTT
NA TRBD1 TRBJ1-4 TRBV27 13 CASMGQANEKLFF TGTGCCAGCATGGGACAGGCTAATGAAAAACTGTTTTTT
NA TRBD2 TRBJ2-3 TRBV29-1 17 CSVEAPRTSGVIDTQYF TGCAGCGTTGAAGCACCCCGGACTAGCGGGGTCATAGATACGCAGTATTTT
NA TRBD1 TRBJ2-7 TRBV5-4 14 CASSGGQGGYEQYF TGTGCCAGCAGCGGTGGACAGGGGGGTTACGAGCAGTACTTC
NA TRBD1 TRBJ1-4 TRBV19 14 CASSKRQGFEKLFF TGTGCCAGTAGTAAGCGACAGGGTTTCGAAAAACTGTTTTTT
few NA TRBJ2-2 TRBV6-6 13 CASSRGNTGELFF TGTGCCAGCAGTAGGGGGAACACCGGGGAGCTGTTTTTT
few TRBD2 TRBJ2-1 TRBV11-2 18 CASTISTPGLGAYNEQFF TGTGCCAGCACCATTTCCACCCCGGGACTAGGAGCTTACAATGAGCAGTTCTTC
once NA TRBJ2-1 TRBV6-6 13 CASSYSIVTGLFF TGTGCCAGCAGTTACTCGATCGTCACAGGGCTGTTCTTC
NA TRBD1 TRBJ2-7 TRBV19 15 CASSGQGIRTYEQYF TGTGCCAGTAGTGGACAGGGTATTAGGACCTACGAGCAGTACTTC
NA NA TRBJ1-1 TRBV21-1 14 CASTPGQGGSEAFF TGTGCCAGCACCCCTGGACAGGGGGGTTCTGAAGCTTTCTTT
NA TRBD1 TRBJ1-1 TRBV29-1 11 CSARQGSEAFF TGCAGCGCCCGACAGGGGTCTGAAGCTTTCTTT
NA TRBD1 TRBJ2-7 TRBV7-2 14 CASSLSGQGYEQYF TGTGCCAGCAGCTTGTCGGGACAGGGCTACGAGCAGTACTTC
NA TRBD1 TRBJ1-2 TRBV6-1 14 CASKPTGPILGYTF TGTGCCAGCAAGCCGACAGGGCCCATCCTAGGCTACACCTTC
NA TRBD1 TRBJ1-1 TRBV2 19 CASTLRGAGGTQMNTEAFF TGTGCCAGCACCCTTAGGGGAGCAGGGGGCACTCAAATGAACACTGAAGCTTTCTTT
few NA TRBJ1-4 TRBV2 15 CASTQVRGGSEKLFF TGTGCCAGCACCCAAGTAAGGGGAGGGAGTGAAAAACTGTTTTTT
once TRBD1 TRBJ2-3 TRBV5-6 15 CASSSPGQGFSTQYF TGTGCCAGCAGCTCCCCGGGACAGGGTTTCAGTACGCAGTATTTT
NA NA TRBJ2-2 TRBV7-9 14 CASSLTSDTGELFF TGTGCCAGCAGCTTAACGTCAGACACCGGGGAGCTGTTTTTT
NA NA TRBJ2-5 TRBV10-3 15 CAISDGRKGEETQYF TGTGCCATCAGTGACGGCAGGAAAGGGGAAGAGACCCAGTACTTC
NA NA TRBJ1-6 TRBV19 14 CASTEQGGMSPLHF TGTGCCAGTACCGAACAGGGTGGGATGTCACCCCTCCACTTT
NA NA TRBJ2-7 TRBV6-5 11 CASSSPYEQYF TGTGCCAGCAGCTCCCCCTACGAGCAGTACTTC
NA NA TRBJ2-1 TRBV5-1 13 CASSRTRVLEQFF TGCGCCAGCAGCCGGACGCGGGTACTTGAGCAGTTCTTC
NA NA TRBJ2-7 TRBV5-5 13 CASWPGQRDEQYF TGTGCCAGCTGGCCGGGACAACGAGACGAGCAGTACTTC
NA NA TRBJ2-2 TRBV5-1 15 CASSFVDREAGELFF TGCGCCAGCAGCTTTGTAGACAGGGAGGCCGGGGAGCTGTTTTTT
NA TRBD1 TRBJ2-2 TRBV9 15 CASSPWTGNTGELFF TGTGCCAGCAGCCCCTGGACAGGGAACACCGGGGAGCTGTTTTTT
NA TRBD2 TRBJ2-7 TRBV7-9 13 CASSPSGGSEQYF TGTGCCAGCAGCCCTAGCGGGGGGAGCGAGCAGTACTTC
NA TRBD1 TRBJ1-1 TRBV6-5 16 CASSYSMDRPNTEAFF TGTGCCAGCAGTTACTCGATGGACAGGCCGAACACTGAAGCTTTCTTT
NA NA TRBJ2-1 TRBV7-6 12 CASGIGGGEQFF TGTGCCAGCGGTATAGGGGGTGGTGAGCAGTTCTTC
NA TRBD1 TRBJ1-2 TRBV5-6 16 CASSGPGQGALIGYTF TGCGCCAGCAGCGGACCGGGACAGGGGGCGCTTATCGGCTACACCTTC
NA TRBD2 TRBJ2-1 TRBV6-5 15 CASSLAGPTYNEQFF TGTGCCAGCAGCCTAGCGGGTCCGACCTACAATGAGCAGTTCTTC
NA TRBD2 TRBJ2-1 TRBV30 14 CAWSVSGSANEQFF TGTGCCTGGAGTGTTAGCGGGAGTGCGAATGAGCAGTTCTTC
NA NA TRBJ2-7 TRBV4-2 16 CASSKYPQGPSYEQYF TGTGCCAGCAGCAAATACCCACAGGGACCTTCCTACGAGCAGTACTTC
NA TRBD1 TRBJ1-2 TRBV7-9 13 CSSSLKTGAGYTF TGTTCCAGCAGCTTAAAGACAGGGGCTGGCTACACCTTC
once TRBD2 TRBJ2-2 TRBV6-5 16 CASSYSRLAGGGELFF TGTGCCAGCAGTTACTCGAGACTAGCGGGTGGCGGGGAGCTGTTTTTT
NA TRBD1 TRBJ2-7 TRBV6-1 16 CASSEAQGYGSYEQYF TGTGCCAGCAGTGAAGCACAGGGGTACGGCTCCTACGAGCAGTACTTC
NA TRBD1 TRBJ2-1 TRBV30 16 CAWSVPGTDLYNEQFF TGTGCCTGGAGTGTACCCGGGACAGACTTGTACAATGAGCAGTTCTTC
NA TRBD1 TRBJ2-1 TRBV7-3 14 CASSLSGTANEQFF TGTGCCAGCAGCTTATCGGGGACAGCCAATGAGCAGTTCTTC
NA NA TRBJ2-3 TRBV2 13 CASNYDLTDTQYF TGTGCCAGTAACTACGATCTAACAGATACGCAGTATTTT
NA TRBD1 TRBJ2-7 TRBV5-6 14 CASSNRGRAVEQYF TGTGCCAGCAGCAACAGGGGGCGAGCGGTCGAGCAGTACTTC
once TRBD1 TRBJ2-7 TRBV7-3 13 CASSFGTGYEQYF TGTGCCAGCAGTTTCGGGACAGGCTACGAGCAGTACTTC
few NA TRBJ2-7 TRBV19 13 CASSIQRSDEQYF TGTGCCAGTAGTATACAGCGTTCTGACGAGCAGTACTTC
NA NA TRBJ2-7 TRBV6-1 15 CASSVTGPRGSEQYF TGTGCCAGCAGTGTAACCGGGCCCAGGGGTAGCGAGCAGTACTTC
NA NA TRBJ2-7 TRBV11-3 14 CASSLAGDSYEQYF TGTGCCAGCAGCTTAGCGGGGGACTCCTACGAGCAGTACTTC
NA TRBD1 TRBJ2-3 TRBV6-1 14 CASSGRTGSDTQYF TGTGCCAGCAGTGGGAGGACAGGTTCAGATACGCAGTATTTT
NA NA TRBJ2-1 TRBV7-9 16 CASSLGGRFSYNEQFF TGTGCCAGCAGCTTAGGGGGCAGATTCTCCTACAATGAGCAGTTCTTC
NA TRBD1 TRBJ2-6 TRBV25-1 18 CASSDRDRVSSGANVLTF TGTGCCAGCAGTGACCGGGACAGGGTTTCCTCTGGGGCCAACGTCCTGACTTTC
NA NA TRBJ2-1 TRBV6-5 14 CASSSTVSYNEQFF TGTGCCAGCAGTTCGACAGTCTCCTACAATGAGCAGTTCTTC
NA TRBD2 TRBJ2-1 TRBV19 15 CASSYQREGPNEQFF TGTGCCAGTAGTTATCAGCGGGAGGGCCCCAATGAGCAGTTCTTC
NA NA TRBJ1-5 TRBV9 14 CASSGGPGSQPQHF TGTGCCAGCAGCGGGGGCCCAGGCAGTCAGCCCCAGCATTTT